One and the same sample provided the 5 T cell receptor beta chains below, sequenced in a study of blood T cell repertoires in COVID-19. Generated by immunoSEQ multiplex PCR, the TCRdb table keeps only in-frame clones and is missing some. The data show around 140,000 clones, around 87% seen once. The material sequenced was peripheral blood. All receptors come from a man younger than 35 with COVID-19, enrolled during active disease.

The chain couples TRBV5-1 to TRBJ2-5, with a possible D match to TRBD2 (6 bases). Germline lookup yields CDR1 SGHRS and CDR2 YFSETQ. The CDR3 contains 12 residues. Between the trimmed V and J ends, which lost 4 bases and 5 bases, there was a span of 9 bases. Here the CDR3 reads CASSHGGETQYF. CDR3 DNA sequence: TGCGCCAGCAGCCACGGAGGGGAGACCCAGTACTTC. The whole variable domain, remainder taken from reference TRBV5-1 and TRBJ2-5, is KAGVTQTPRYLIKTRGQQVTLSCSPISGHRSVSWYQQTPGQGLQFLFEYFSETQRNKGNFPGRFSGRQFSNSRSEMNVSTLELGDSALYLCASSHGGETQYFGPGTRLLVL.

The chain uses TRBV13 and TRBJ1-2, with TRBD1 matching 9 bases. The CDR3 sequence is 15 residues long. Trimming at V came to 3 bases and at J to 5 bases, leaving 7 bases not matched to a gene. Germline V gene lookup returns CDR1 PRHDT and CDR2 FYEKMQ (reference sequence). The CDR3 bases are TGTGCCAGCAGCTTCCGGGACAGGGTTCGGTATGGCTACACCTTC. Protein: CASSFRDRVRYGYTF.

V gene TRBV7-2 combines with J gene TRBJ2-7; D may be TRBD2 (6 bases). Germline lookup yields CDR1 SGHTA and CDR2 FQGNSA. This CDR3 spans 15 amino acids. The V end was cut by 0 bases, the J end by 1 base, with 10 bases between. The CDR3 loop is CASSLAPGTSYEQYF. The CDR3 nucleotides read TGTGCCAGCAGCTTAGCTCCCGGGACTTCCTACGAGCAGTACTTC.

This clone showed up just a few times. This chain uses TRBV30 with TRBJ2-7; 11 bases match TRBD2. The CDR3 contains 15 residues. The germline gives CDR1 GTSNPN, CDR2 SVGIG (reference sequence). J was trimmed by 4 bases and V by 1 base; bases with no gene match: 6. Here the CDR3 DNA reads TGTGCCTGGAGTGGACTAGCGGGATTTACTTACGAGCAGTACTTC. Translating gives CAWSGLAGFTYEQYF.

The genes are TRBV7-2 and TRBJ1-1; perhaps TRBD1 as D (6 bases). Germline CDR1 reads SGHTA; CDR2 reads FQGNSA. This CDR3 region has 15 residues. Trimming took off 2 bases at V and 0 bases at J, with 10 bases between the two ends. The CDR3 nucleotides read TGTGCCAGCAGCTTACACCAGGGGATGAACACTGAAGCTTTCTTT. It codes for CASSLHQGMNTEAFF. Full variable domain (rest looked up from reference TRBV7-2 and TRBJ1-1): GAGVSQSPSNKVTEKGKDVELRCDPISGHTALYWYRQSLGQGLEFLIYFQGNSAPDKSGLPSDRFSAERTGGSVSTLTIQRTQQEDSAVYLCASSLHQGMNTEAFFGQGTRLTVV.